This is a list of T cell receptor beta chains from one sample in a study of OX40 agonist ivuxolimab in advanced cancers. Repertoires were generated with immunoSEQ multiplex PCR, while TCRdb's copy carries only in-frame clones and drops some. Of over 30,000 clones listed, approximately 78% were seen once; the top ten hold about 2%. The specimen comprised CD4+ or CD8+ T cells sorted from blood, sampled in a trial of the OX40 agonist ivuxolimab. Source of these receptors: an adult with an advanced solid tumor such as melanoma, head and neck, liver or kidney cancer. The CDR3 runs from the conserved cysteine through the conserved F or W.

v_call: TRBV6-1
cdr3_length: 12
cdr3_aa: CASRRYVTEAFF

v_call: TRBV19
cdr3_length: 15
cdr3_aa: CASSRGGDRTDTQYF

v_call: TRBV19
cdr3_length: 14
cdr3_aa: CASSIIGGTDTQYF

v_call: TRBV19
cdr3_length: 16
cdr3_aa: CASSAIQVAVGNTIYF

v_call: TRBV15
cdr3_length: 15
cdr3_aa: CATSRSGSQGSTQYF

v_call: TRBV15
cdr3_length: 17
cdr3_aa: CATSREEGQGATSPQHF

v_call: TRBV19
cdr3_length: 14
cdr3_aa: CASKPTSLRDEQYF

v_call: TRBV5-1
cdr3_length: 14
cdr3_aa: CASSLAGENTEAFF

v_call: TRBV18
cdr3_length: 15
cdr3_aa: CASSPENQRSSEQFF

v_call: TRBV5-3
cdr3_length: 16
cdr3_aa: CARSLLGRCSGNTIYF

v_call: TRBV15
cdr3_length: 14
cdr3_aa: CATSKGRRITEAFF

v_call: TRBV10-2
cdr3_length: 14
cdr3_aa: CASGSMGEYNEQFF

v_call: TRBV29-1
cdr3_length: 13
cdr3_aa: CSVRTGGTDTQYF

v_call: TRBV19
cdr3_length: 14
cdr3_aa: CASSEQGGGTEAFF

v_call: TRBV6-5
cdr3_length: 15
cdr3_aa: CASRYYPDTNTEAFF

v_call: TRBV4-2
cdr3_length: 14
cdr3_aa: CASSQSGGVNEQFF

v_call: TRBV6-6
cdr3_length: 14
cdr3_aa: CASSYPGTGEQAFF

v_call: TRBV7-8
cdr3_length: 19
cdr3_aa: CASTYGLGGGAVGQETQYF

v_call: TRBV28
cdr3_length: 14
cdr3_aa: CASSFLGANTEAFF

v_call: TRBV4-1
cdr3_length: 13
cdr3_aa: CASSQESDQPQHF

v_call: TRBV9
cdr3_length: 15
cdr3_aa: CASSEGLGGVGEQYF

v_call: TRBV28
cdr3_length: 12
cdr3_aa: CASDQGSYEQYF